This T cell receptor (beta chain) was recorded in a study of blood T cells in healthy people across ages. Study-level points and caveats: More naive CD4+ cells and higher diversity were found in long-lived than in aged donors.

PCR was performed a second time for roughly 7 to 11 cycles using a sample-barcoded 5' primer and a J-beta primer mix. TCRdb reanalysed the 5' RACE reads using MiXCR and keeps one entry per CDR3 protein. The table has roughly 1,000,000 distinct CDR3 sequences, roughly 24% seen once. V was cut by 0 bases and J by 4 bases, with 10 bases left in between. CDR1 is DFQATT and CDR2 is SNEGSKA in the germline V gene (reference sequence). This CDR3 is built from 14 residues. A word on this clonotype: Its specificity is unknown.

These data also featured in a second study, about T cells of mothers and their children. That paper states: RNA that had been extracted went wholly into cDNA synthesis, at around 1.6 ug per 15 ul.

The source is a girl aged 2 to 9 in good health. The sample taken for sequencing was blood. The genes are TRBV20-1 and TRBJ1-5, with D possibly matching TRBD1 (6 bases). The CDR3 DNA reads as TGCAGTGCTAGAGATGCAGGGGCGAATCAGCCCCAGCATTTT. This translates into CSARDAGANQPQHF.